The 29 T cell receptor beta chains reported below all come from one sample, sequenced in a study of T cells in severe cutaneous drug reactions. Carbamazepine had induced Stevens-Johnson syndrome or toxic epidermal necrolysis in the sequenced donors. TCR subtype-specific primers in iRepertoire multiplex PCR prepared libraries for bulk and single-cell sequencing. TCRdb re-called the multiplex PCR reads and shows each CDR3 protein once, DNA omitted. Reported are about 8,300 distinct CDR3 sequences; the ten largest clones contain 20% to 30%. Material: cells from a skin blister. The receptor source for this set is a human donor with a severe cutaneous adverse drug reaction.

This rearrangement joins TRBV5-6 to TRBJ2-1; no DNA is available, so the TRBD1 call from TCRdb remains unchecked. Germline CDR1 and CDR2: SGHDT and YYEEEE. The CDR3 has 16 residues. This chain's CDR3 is CASSLRIGTLNNEQFF.

The CDR3 is CASSPNGPEQFF. The gene calls are TRBV27 and TRBJ2-1; the D gene TCRdb calls, TRBD2, cannot be checked with no DNA. Germline-derived CDR1 and CDR2 are MNHEY and SMNVEV (reference sequence). The CDR3 length is 12 residues.

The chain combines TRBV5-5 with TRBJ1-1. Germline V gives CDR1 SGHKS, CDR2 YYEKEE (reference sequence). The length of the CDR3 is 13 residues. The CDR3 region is CASSWDGDTEAFF. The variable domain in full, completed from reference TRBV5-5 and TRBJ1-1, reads DAGVTQSPTHLIKTRGQQVTLRCSPISGHKSVSWYQQVLGQGPQFIFQYYEKEERGRGNFPDRFSARQFPNYSSELNVNALLLGDSALYLCASSWDGDTEAFFGQGTRLTVV.

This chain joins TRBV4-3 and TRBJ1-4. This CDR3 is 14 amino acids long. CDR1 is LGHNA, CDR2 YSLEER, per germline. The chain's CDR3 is CASSHYSGREKLFF.

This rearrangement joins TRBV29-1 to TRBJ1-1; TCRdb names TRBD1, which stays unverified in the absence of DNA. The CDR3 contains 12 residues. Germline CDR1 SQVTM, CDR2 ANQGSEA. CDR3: CSAETGTTEAFF.

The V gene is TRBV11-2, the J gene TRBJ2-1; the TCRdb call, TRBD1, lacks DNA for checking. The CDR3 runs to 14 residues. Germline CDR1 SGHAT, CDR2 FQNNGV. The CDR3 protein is CASSLYEGGNEQFF.

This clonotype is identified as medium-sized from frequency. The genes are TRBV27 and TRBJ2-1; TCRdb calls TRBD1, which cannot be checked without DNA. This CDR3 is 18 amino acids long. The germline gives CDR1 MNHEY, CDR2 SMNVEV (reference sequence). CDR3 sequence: CASSLLPGGQSSYNEQFF.

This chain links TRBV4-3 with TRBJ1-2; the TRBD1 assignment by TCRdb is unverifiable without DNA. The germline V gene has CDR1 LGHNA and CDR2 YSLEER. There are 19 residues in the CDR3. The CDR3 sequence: CASSRGIGESNPANYGYTF.

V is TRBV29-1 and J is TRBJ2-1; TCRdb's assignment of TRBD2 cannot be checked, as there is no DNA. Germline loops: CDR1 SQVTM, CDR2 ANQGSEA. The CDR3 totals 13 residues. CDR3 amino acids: CSVLAVTPNEQFF.

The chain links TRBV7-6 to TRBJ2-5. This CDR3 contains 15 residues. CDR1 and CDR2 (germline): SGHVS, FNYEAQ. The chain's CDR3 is CASSLGERIQETQYF.

The CDR3 is CASSVDPSTRHSGANVLTF. The chain has TRBV9 and TRBJ2-6; checking the TCRdb D call of TRBD2 is not possible without DNA. CDR1 and CDR2 (germline): SGDLS, YYNGEE. The CDR3 loop spans 19 amino acids.

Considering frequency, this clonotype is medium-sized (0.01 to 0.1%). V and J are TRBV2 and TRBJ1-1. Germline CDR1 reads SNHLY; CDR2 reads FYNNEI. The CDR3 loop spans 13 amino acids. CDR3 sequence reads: CASKEIMNTEAFF. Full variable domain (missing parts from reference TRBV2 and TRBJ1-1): EPEVTQTPSHQVTQMGQEVILRCVPISNHLYFYWYRQILGQKVEFLVSFYNNEISEKSEIFDDQFSVERPDGSNFTLKIRSTKLEDSAMYFCASKEIMNTEAFFGQGTRLTVV.

CDR3 loop: CSATGQPGFTNEQFF. The chain employs TRBV20-1 and TRBJ2-1; no DNA is available, so the TRBD1 call from TCRdb remains unchecked. The length of the CDR3 is 15 residues. From germline, CDR1 is DFQATT and CDR2 SNEGSKA (reference sequence).

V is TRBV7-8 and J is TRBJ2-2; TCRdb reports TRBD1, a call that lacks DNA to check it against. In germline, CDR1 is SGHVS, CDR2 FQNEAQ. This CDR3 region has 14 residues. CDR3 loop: CASSGRTATGELFF.

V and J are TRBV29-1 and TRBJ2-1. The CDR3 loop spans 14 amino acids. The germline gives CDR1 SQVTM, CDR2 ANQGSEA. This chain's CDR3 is CSGDAGGSYNEQFF.

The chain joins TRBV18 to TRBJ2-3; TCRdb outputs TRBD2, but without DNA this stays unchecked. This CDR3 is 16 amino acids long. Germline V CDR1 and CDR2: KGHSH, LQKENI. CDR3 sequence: CASSPWREGFPDTQYF.

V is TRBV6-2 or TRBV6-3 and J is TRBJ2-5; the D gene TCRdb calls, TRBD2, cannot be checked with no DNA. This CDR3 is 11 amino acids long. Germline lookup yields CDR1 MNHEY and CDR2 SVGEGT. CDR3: CASRLEETQYF.

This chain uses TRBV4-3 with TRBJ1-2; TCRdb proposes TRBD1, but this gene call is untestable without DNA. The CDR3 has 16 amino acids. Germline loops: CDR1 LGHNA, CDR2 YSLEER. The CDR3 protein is CASSQAWGSSDYGYTF.

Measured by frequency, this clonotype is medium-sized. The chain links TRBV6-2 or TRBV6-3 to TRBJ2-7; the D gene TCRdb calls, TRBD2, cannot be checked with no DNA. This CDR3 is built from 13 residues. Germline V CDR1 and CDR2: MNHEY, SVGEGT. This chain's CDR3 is CASRTSGSYEQYF.

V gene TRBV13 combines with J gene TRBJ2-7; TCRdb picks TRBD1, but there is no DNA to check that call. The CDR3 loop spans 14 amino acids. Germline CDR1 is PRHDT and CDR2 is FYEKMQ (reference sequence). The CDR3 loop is CASSDEGAVDEQYF.

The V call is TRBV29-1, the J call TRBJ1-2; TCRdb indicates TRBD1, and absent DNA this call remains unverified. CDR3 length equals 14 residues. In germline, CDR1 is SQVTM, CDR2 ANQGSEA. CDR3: CSVNPGEANYGYTF.

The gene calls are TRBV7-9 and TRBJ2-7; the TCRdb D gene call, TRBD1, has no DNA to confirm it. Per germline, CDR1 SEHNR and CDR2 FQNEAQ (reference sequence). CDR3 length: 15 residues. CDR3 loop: CASSSAREPWGEQYF.

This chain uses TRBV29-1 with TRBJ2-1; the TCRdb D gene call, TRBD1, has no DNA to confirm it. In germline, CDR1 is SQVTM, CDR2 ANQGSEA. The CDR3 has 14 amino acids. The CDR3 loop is CSVNGQGVDNEQFF.

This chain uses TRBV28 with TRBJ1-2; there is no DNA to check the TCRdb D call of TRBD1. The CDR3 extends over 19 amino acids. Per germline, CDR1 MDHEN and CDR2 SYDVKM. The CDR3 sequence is CASSLQSLSSGAGNYGYTF.

This CDR3 reads CSVPRGSGANYGYTF. The chain joins TRBV29-1 to TRBJ1-2. CDR1 SQVTM and CDR2 ANQGSEA come from the germline V gene. The CDR3 has 15 amino acids. The whole variable domain, filled in from reference TRBV29-1 and TRBJ1-2, reads SAVISQKPSRDICQRGTSLTIQCQVDSQVTMMFWYRQQPGQSLTLIATANQGSEATYESGFVIDKFPISRPNLTFSTLTVSNMSPEDSSIYLCSVPRGSGANYGYTFGSGTRLTVV.

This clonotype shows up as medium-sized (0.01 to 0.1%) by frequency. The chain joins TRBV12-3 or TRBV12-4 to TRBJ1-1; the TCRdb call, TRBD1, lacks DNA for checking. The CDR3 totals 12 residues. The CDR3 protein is CASSLGGPEAFF.

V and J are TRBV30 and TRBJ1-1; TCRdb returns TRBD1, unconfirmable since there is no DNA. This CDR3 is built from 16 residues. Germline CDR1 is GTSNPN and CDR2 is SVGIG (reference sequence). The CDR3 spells CAWSTAAGEMNTEAFF.

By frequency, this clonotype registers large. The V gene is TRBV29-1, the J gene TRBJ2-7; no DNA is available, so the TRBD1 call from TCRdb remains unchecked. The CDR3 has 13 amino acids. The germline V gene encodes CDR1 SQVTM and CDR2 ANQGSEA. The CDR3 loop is CSVVPQGGYEQYF.

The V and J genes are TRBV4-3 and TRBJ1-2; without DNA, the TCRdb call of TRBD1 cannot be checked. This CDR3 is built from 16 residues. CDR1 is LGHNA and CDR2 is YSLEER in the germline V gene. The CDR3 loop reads CASSQAKGQTTVGYTF.